The rows below give T cell receptor beta chains drawn from one sample of a study of T cell repertoires in cytomegalovirus infection. In TCRdb, the reads were re-called with MiXCR into one record per CDR3 protein. The sample holds 560,000 or so distinct CDR3 sequences, 16% seen once. Material for sequencing was CD8+ T cells from PBMCs. The source of these receptors is a human donor in good health (CMV status not recorded). Some clones in this sample may be carry-over from other donors' samples. CDR3s include the opening cysteine and the closing phenylalanine or tryptophan. A D gene is named only where the DNA matches it firmly. Some rows have no size entry. The others give once, few or many, or a class for an expanded clone.

TRBV19	TRBD1	TRBJ1-5	few	TGTGCCAGCAGAAGACAGGGGGCCAATCAGCCCCAGCATTTT	CASRRQGANQPQHF
TRBV7-2	TRBD1	TRBJ1-2	many	TGTGCCAGCAGCTACCGACAGGGGACTAACTATGGCTACACCTTC	CASSYRQGTNYGYTF
TRBV5-1	NA	TRBJ2-5	NA	TGCGCCAGCAGCTTGGGGGTGACCCAGTACTTC	CASSLGVTQYF
TRBV11-2	TRBD1	TRBJ1-1	NA	TGTGCCAGCAGCTTTGGGACAGAAGTTGAAGCTTTCTTT	CASSFGTEVEAFF
TRBV5-4	NA	TRBJ2-1	few	TGTGCCAGCAGTCCCGGACAGCCCAATGAGCAGTTCTTC	CASSPGQPNEQFF
TRBV6-1	NA	TRBJ2-1	few	TGTGCCAGCAGCCGGGACTCCCGGCGGGACAATGAGCAGTTCTTC	CASSRDSRRDNEQFF
TRBV27	NA	TRBJ1-4	NA	TGTGCCAGCAGTCCCTCCGGGCCCCTAAATGAAAAACTGTTTTTT	CASSPSGPLNEKLFF
TRBV7-3	TRBD2	TRBJ2-7	few	TGTGCCAGCAGTCCTAGCGGGGGGGACTACGAGCAGTACTTC	CASSPSGGDYEQYF
TRBV10-3	NA	TRBJ2-7	NA	TGTGCCATCAGTGAGTTAGTAGACAGCTACGAGCAGTACTTC	CAISELVDSYEQYF
TRBV5-1	TRBD1	TRBJ1-4	NA	TGCGCCAGCAGCTTGCTGGCCAGGTGGTCAGGGGGCGAAGAAAAACTGTTTTTT	CASSLLARWSGGEEKLFF
TRBV2	TRBD1	TRBJ1-1	few	TGTGCCAGCAGCCCCGGGACAGGGTGGGTGGACACTGAAGCTTTCTTT	CASSPGTGWVDTEAFF
TRBV10-2	NA	TRBJ2-1	many	TGCGCCATCATGAGCGGCTCCTACAATGAGCAGTTCTTC	CAIMSGSYNEQFF
TRBV27	TRBD2	TRBJ2-7	many	TGTGCCAGCAGTTCAACCGGGACTAGCGGTTCCTACGAGCAGTACTTC	CASSSTGTSGSYEQYF
TRBV19	NA	TRBJ1-2	many	TGTGCCAGTAGTATAAGCCTAGGGAGCTATGGCTACACCTTC	CASSISLGSYGYTF
TRBV3-1	TRBD1	TRBJ2-5	NA	TGTGCCAGCAGCCGTTCCAGGGGGTCGGGGGAGACCCAGTACTTC	CASSRSRGSGETQYF
TRBV6-5	NA	TRBJ2-3	NA	TGTGCCAGCAGTTTATATGCGGGCACAGATACGCAGTATTTT	CASSLYAGTDTQYF
TRBV5-6	NA	TRBJ2-5	many	TGTGCCAGCACCGCTTACAGGGGGCTCCGGCGGCGGGAGGGCCTATTAGGAGAGACCCAGTACTTC	CASTAYRGLRRREGLLGETQYF
TRBV24-1	NA	TRBJ2-7	many	TGTGCCACCAGTGATGAGGACCGCCGGCAGCCCGGGGAGCAGTACTTC	CATSDEDRRQPGEQYF
TRBV14	NA	TRBJ2-7	few	TGTGCCAGCAGCCCCAGGAACTTGTACTACGAGCAGTACTTC	CASSPRNLYYEQYF
TRBV13	TRBD1	TRBJ2-5	NA	TGTGCCAGCAGCTTAGGGGCCTTAGACAGGGTCTCGGAGACCCAGTACTTC	CASSLGALDRVSETQYF
TRBV7-3	NA	TRBJ2-7	many	TGTGCCAGCAGCTTAATAAGGGGGAACGAGCAGTACTTC	CASSLIRGNEQYF
TRBV9	TRBD2	TRBJ2-3	few	TGTGCCAGCAGCCGGGTCACTAGCGGGATCGGGGGTACGCAGTATTTT	CASSRVTSGIGGTQYF